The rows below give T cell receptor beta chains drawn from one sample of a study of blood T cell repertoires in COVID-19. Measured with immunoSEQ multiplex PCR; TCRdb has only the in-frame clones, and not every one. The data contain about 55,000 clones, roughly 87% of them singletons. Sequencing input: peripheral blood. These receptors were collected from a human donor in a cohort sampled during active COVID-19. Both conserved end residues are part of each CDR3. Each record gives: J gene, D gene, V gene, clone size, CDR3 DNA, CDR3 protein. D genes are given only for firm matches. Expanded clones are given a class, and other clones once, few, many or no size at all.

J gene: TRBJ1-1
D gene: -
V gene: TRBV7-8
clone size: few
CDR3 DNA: TGTGCCAGCAGCTCGCTTTCCCGAGGAACTGAAGCTTTCTTT
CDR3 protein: CASSSLSRGTEAFF

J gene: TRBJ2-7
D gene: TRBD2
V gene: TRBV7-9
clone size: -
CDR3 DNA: TGTGCCAGCAGCCGCGTCAAGACTAGCGGGAGCGACGAGCAGTACTTC
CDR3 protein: CASSRVKTSGSDEQYF

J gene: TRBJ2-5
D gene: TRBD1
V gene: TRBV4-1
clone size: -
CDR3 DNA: TGCGCCAGCAGCCAATGGACAGGGAAGTCAGAGACCCAGTACTTC
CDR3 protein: CASSQWTGKSETQYF

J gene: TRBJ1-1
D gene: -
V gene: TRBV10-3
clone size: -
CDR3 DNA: TGTGCCATCAGTGACCTCGTGAACACTGAAGCTTTCTTT
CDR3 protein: CAISDLVNTEAFF

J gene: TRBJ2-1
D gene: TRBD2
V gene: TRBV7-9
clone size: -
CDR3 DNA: TGTGCCAGCAGCTTAGGAGCGGGACCTTACAATGAGCAGTTCTTC
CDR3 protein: CASSLGAGPYNEQFF

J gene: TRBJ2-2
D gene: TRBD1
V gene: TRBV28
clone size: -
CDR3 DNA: TGTGCCAGCAGTTTAAACAGGGGGTACACCGGGGAGCTGTTTTTT
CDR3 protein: CASSLNRGYTGELFF

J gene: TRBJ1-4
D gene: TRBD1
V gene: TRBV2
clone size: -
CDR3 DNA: TGTGCCAGCAGAGGGCAGGGGGGAGAAAAACTGTTTTTT
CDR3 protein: CASRGQGGEKLFF

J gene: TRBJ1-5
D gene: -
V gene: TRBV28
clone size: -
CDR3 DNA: TGTGCCAGCAGTTTATGGGGGGCCTCGAGCAATCAGCCCCAGCATTTT
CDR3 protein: CASSLWGASSNQPQHF

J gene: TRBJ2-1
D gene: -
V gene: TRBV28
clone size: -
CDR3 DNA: TGTGCCAGCAGTTTGAGGGTTTTGACTCACAATGAGCAGTTCTTC
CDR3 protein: CASSLRVLTHNEQFF

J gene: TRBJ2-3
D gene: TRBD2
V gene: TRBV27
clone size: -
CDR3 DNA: TGTGCCAGCAGTTATAGGGCAAACCTCCTAGCGGGTAGCCCAGATACGCAGTATTTT
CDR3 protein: CASSYRANLLAGSPDTQYF

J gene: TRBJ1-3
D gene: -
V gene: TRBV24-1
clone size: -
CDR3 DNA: TGTGCCACCAGTGATTTGCCCCGGCAGGAAGGAAACACCATATATTTT
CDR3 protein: CATSDLPRQEGNTIYF

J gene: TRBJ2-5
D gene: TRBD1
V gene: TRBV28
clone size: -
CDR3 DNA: TGTGCCAGCAGTCGACAGGGGCAAGAGACCCAGTACTTC
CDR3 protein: CASSRQGQETQYF

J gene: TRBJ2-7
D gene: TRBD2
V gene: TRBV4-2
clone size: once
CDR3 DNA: TGTGCCAGCAGCCAAGGTGTCGATAGCGGGAGGGTCTACGAGCAGTACTTC
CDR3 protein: CASSQGVDSGRVYEQYF

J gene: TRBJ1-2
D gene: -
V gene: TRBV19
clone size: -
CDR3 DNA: TGTGCCAGTAGTCCTCACGGCAGGAACTATGGCTACACCTTC
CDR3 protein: CASSPHGRNYGYTF

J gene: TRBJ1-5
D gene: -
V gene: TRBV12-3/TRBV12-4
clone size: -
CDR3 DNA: TGTGCCAGCGGGGGGGGTGGCAATCAGCCCCAGCATTTT
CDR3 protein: CASGGGGNQPQHF

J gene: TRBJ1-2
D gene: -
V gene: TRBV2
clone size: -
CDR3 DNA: TGTGCCAGCTACTTTGAGGGCGACTATGGCTACACCTTC
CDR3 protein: CASYFEGDYGYTF

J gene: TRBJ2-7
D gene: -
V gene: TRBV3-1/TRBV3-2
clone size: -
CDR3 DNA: TGTGCCAGCAGCCAAGATGGGCGGGAAACGGGCGAGCAGTACTTC
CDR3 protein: CASSQDGRETGEQYF

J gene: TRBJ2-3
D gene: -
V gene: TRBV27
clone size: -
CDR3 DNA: TGTGCCAGCAGTTCCTTCGGACTCACAGATACGCAGTATTTT
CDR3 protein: CASSSFGLTDTQYF

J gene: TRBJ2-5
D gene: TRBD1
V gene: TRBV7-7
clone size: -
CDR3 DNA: TGTGCTAGCAGCCAGGGACAGCCTGGGGAGACCCAGTACTTC
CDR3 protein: CASSQGQPGETQYF

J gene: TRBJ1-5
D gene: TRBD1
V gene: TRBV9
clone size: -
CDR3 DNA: TGTGCCAGCAGCGTAGGAGACAGGGCCCTTCATGTCGATCAGCCCCAGCATTTT
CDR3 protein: CASSVGDRALHVDQPQHF

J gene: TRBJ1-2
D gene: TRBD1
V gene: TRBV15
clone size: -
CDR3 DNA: TGTGCCACCAGCAGAGATCAGGGGGTCCCGGGAGTCGGCTACACCTTC
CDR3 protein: CATSRDQGVPGVGYTF

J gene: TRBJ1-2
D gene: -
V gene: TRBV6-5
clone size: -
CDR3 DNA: TGTGCCAGCAGTTTGCCCCAGGGTGGCTACACCTTC
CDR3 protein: CASSLPQGGYTF

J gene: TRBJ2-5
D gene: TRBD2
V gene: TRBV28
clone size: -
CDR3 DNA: TGTGCCAGCACCCTAGGCGGGAGGGTCCAAGAGACCCAGTACTTC
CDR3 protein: CASTLGGRVQETQYF

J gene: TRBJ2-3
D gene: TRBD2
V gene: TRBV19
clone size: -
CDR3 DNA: TGTGCCAGTAGTATAATGAGGCTAGCGGGAGATACGCAGTATTTT
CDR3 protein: CASSIMRLAGDTQYF

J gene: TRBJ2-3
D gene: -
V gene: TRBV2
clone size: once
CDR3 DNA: TGTGCCAGCAGTGAGTCTAGCGACGGGCATACGCAGTATTTT
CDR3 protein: CASSESSDGHTQYF

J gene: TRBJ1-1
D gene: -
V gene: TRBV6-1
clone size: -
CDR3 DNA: TGTGCCAGCAGTGATATGGGAGCGAGGAACACTGAAGCTTTCTTT
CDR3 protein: CASSDMGARNTEAFF

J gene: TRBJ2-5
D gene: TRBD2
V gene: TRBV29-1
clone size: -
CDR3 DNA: TGCAGCGTTGTGGCGGGAGGGCCACTAGAGACCCAGTACTTC
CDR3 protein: CSVVAGGPLETQYF

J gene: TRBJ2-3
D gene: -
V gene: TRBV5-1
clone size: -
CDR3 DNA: TGCGCCAGCAGCAGCACTAGCACAGATACGCAGTATTTT
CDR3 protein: CASSSTSTDTQYF

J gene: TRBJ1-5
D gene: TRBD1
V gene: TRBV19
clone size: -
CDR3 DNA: TGTGCCAGTAGACAAACTGGGGGGACAGGGATCCAGCCCCAGCATTTT
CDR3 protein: CASRQTGGTGIQPQHF

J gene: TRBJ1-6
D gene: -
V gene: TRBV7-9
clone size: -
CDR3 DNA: TGTGCCAGCAGCTTAGTGCAGGGCGATAATTCACCCCTCCACTTT
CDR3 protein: CASSLVQGDNSPLHF

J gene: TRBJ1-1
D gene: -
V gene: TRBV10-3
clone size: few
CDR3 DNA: TGTGCCATCAGTGACCTGGGAGGGGTGAACACTGAAGCTTTCTTT
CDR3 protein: CAISDLGGVNTEAFF

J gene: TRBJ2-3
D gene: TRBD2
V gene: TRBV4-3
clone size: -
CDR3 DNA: TGCGCCAGCAGCCAAGATACTACTAGCGGGAGTACAGATACGCAGTATTTT
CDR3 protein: CASSQDTTSGSTDTQYF

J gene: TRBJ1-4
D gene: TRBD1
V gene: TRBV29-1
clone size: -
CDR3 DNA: TGCAGCGTTGAAGAAAGGGACAGAAATGAAAAACTGTTTTTT
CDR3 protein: CSVEERDRNEKLFF

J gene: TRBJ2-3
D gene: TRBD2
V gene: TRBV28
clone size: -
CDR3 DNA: TGTGCCAGCAGTTCACCGGGACTAGCGGGCCCAGATACGCAGTATTTT
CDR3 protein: CASSSPGLAGPDTQYF

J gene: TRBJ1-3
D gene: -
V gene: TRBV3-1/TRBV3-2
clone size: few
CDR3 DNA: TGTGCCAGCAGCCAGATGACGGGCTCTGGAAACACCATATATTTT
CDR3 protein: CASSQMTGSGNTIYF